Given below is one T cell receptor beta chain in context. No cognate antigen has been identified for it. No much larger clone exists at a distance of one base, and base qualities are not known. The data were taken from a study of blood T cells in healthy people across ages (dated by TCRdb to the mid-2010s). With regard to the full study: In model experiments, template switching captured about one uniquely barcoded TCR beta cDNA molecule for every two T cells. The donors were split into four age groups: young (average around 17 years), middle-aged (39), aged (over 55) and long-lived (roughly 80). To avoid experimental bias, donors of different ages were distributed randomly across sequencing lanes. Using deep sequencing normalized with unique cDNA molecular identifiers, the study measured how TCR beta repertoire diversity changes with age. Two additional independent replicas of 1 million unique cDNA reads from the same blood draw were analyzed for two donors (one aged 18 to 29 and one aged 80 or older).

The paper as a whole reports these results and caveats: Because profiling used bulk unsorted PBMCs, naive and antigen-experienced compartments could not be compared conclusively. There was a strong correlation between observed TCR beta diversity and the percentage of naive T cells measured by flow cytometry. Compared with the aged group, more naive CD4+ T cells, fewer expanded clones and increased TCR diversity were shown by the long-lived group, suggesting age selection. The CMV infection status of donors was not known, potentially confounding age-related changes in expanded clonotypes. Total diversity estimates from one million sequenced T cells were considered lower bounds and underestimates. As age increased, observed TCR beta diversity per million T cells dropped in a roughly linear way, and a significant reduction was already evident by age about 40.

Its CDR3 holds 13 amino acids, cysteine through phenylalanine. Just the 39-base CDR3 DNA is kept, in frame starting at base 1. V lost 5 bases and J lost 3 bases, and the count of bases not matched to a germline gene is 4. CDR1 is given as MNHNY and CDR2 as SVGAGI, both from the germline V gene (reference sequence). The method was 5' RACE. These reads were obtained on an Illumina HiSeq 2500. The second PCR ran for roughly 7 to 12 cycles and used a J-beta primer mix along with a sample-barcoded 5' primer. Each TCR beta cDNA molecule received a unique molecular identifier from a template-switch 5' adaptor carrying 12 random nucleotides. Each sample yielded at least 3 million CDR3-containing paired-end reads. All of the RNA was converted into first-strand cDNA using the Mint cDNA synthesis kit, with a TRBC-specific oligonucleotide serving as the primer. Following uracil-DNA glycosylase treatment, a first 18-cycle PCR with universal primers M1SS and BC2_uni_R was performed on all cDNA. The authors processed their data as follows. Each sample was normalized by randomly selecting 1 million high-quality reads, each carrying a distinct molecular identifier. Instead of being binned into consensus sequences, reads with shared molecular identifiers were discarded. MiTCR, run with a Q25 quality threshold and the strictest error-elimination algorithm, handled CDR3 identification, clonotype clustering and error correction. A nonparametric unseen species model with Euler transformation was used to estimate a lower bound on total TCR beta diversity. Using fastp trimming at Q25 and MiXCR clonotype assembly, TCRdb reanalyzed the public sequencing data and kept in-frame beta chains. Under each unique CDR3 protein, matching rows form one entry showing the most common genes and DNA. TCRdb, not the authors, supplied the V and J calls. This sample is represented by some 780,000 distinct CDR3 sequences; just over 55% of them were singletons. The ten top clones hold about a quarter of the sample.

The donors were 40 or so Caucasian individuals from Russia, aged roughly 6 to 100 years, who were systemically healthy. Approximately 9 milliliters of peripheral blood were collected from each donor into EDTA-treated Vacutainer tubes. Ficoll-Paque density-gradient centrifugation was used to isolate PBMCs, with at least 6 million obtained per sample. Trizol reagent was used to extract total RNA from the PBMCs, yielding at least 5.5 micrograms per sample. For every donor, flow cytometry on a PBMC aliquot measured the percentage of naive CD45RAhigh/CD27high T cells. The sequence links TRBV6-6 to TRBJ2-7, and 7 junction bases match TRBD1. The clonotype comes from a man in his forties in good health. Sample: blood. The CDR3 corresponds to CASSLTGDYEQYF. The DNA sequence is given as TGTGCCAGCAGTCTTACAGGGGACTACGAGCAGTACTTC.